The text below deals with one TCR beta chain. V was clipped by 10 bases and J by 3 bases, with 16 bases between them. The CDR3 has 13 amino acids. CDR1 SGHAT and CDR2 FQDESV come from the germline V gene (reference sequence). With a constant-region primer, TCR beta cDNA was made from roughly 500 ng of total RNA. Three nested multiplex PCR rounds, a slightly modified ARM-PCR, produced the libraries for TCR beta. Researchers ran the first two PCR rounds for roughly 11 cycles each with TRBV1-TRBV30 forward primers and a C-beta reverse primer. TCRdb reprocessed the multiplex PCR reads with MiXCR, giving one entry per CDR3 protein. The sample records about 190,000 distinct CDR3 sequences, around four fifths being singletons. This entry is derived from a study of tumor-infiltrating lymphocytes in primary liver carcinoma. Investigators took RNA and DNA out together from roughly 21-30 mg of unsorted bulk tissue.

This receptor was obtained from a man between 40 and 49 years old with primary liver carcinoma and hepatitis B virus infection. Specimen: tumor tissue from primary liver carcinoma. The gene calls are TRBV11-1 and TRBJ2-7; unclear D gene. The DNA for the CDR3 is TGTGCCATCAGTCCGCGTTCGGACTACGAGCAGTACTTC. Protein: CAISPRSDYEQYF.